The present entry profiles one T cell receptor (beta chain) with its context. Its antigen is unknown. Primers for the PCR totalled 60 Vbeta and 13 Jbeta. Repertoires were generated with immunoSEQ multiplex PCR, while TCRdb's copy carries only in-frame clones and drops some. The sample lists some 180,000 clones; roughly three quarters were seen once. The entry originates in a study of cytomegalovirus exposure and HLA in healthy donors. Study-wide results and limits: It was taken for granted in presence/absence analyses that sequencing depth across donors was roughly uniform.

The sequence was collected from a woman in her 30s in good health and CMV-seropositive. The sample was PBMCs.

The CDR3, as DNA: TGTGCCAGCAGTTTAGGACTAGCGGGGGCGTACTTC. Protein product: CASSLGLAGAYF. The chain is built from TRBV28 and TRBJ2-7; 13 bases are shared with TRBD2. This CDR3 spans 12 amino acids. J gave up 12 bases and V 2 bases, and 1 base lay outside the gene matches. Germline V gene data show CDR1 as MDHEN and CDR2 as SYDVKM.